The next 12 T cell receptor beta chains were all read from a single sample in a study of radiotherapy plus CTLA-4 blockade in lung cancer. TCRdb's copy holds only in-frame clones and misses some; the assay was immunoSEQ multiplex PCR. The repertoire holds roughly 86,000 clones, with 83% as singletons. This material consisted of peripheral blood, taken from a patient treated with radiotherapy plus ipilimumab. Receptors were obtained from a human donor with non-small cell lung cancer who had stable disease on radiotherapy plus ipilimumab.

The chain is built from TRBV7-6 and TRBJ1-1; D unclear. The CDR3 extends over 13 amino acids. From germline, CDR1 is SGHVS and CDR2 FNYEAQ. The V and J ends lost 5 bases and 3 bases respectively, with 10 bases between them. CDR3 DNA sequence: TGTGCCAGCAGCCAGCAGATGGACACTGAAGCTTTCTTT. Amino acids: CASSQQMDTEAFF.

This clone was seen just once. The chain carries TRBV5-6 and TRBJ2-3, with D perhaps matching TRBD2 (6 bases). The CDR3 contains 16 residues. Germline V lookup: CDR1 SGHDT, CDR2 YYEEEE. V was clipped by 4 bases and J by 6 bases, with 21 bases between them. DNA of the CDR3: TGTGCCAGCAGCCTTACACGGGAGCTCGTCGGGGATACGCAGTATTTT. This sequence encodes CASSLTRELVGDTQYF. The whole variable domain, filled in from reference TRBV5-6 and TRBJ2-3, reads DAGVTQSPTHLIKTRGQQVTLRCSPKSGHDTVSWYQQALGQGPQFIFQYYEEEERQRGNFPDRFSGHQFPNYSSELNVNALLLGDSALYLCASSLTRELVGDTQYFGPGTRLTVL.

V usage is TRBV6-5 and J usage is TRBJ1-1, with D possibly TRBD1 on 6 matching bases. Deletions cut 2 bases from V and 7 bases from J, with 14 bases between. The CDR3 has 14 amino acids. CDR1 is MNHEY and CDR2 is SVGAGI in the germline V gene. The CDR3 DNA follows: TGTGCCAGCAGTTACCAAACAGGGCTTTTTGAAGCTTTCTTT. Protein product: CASSYQTGLFEAFF.

The chain joins TRBV6-6 to TRBJ1-5, with D possibly being TRBD1 (5 bases). Germline loops: CDR1 MNHNY, CDR2 SVGAGI (reference sequence). V was cut by 5 bases and J by 0 bases, with 14 bases left in between. CDR3 length equals 16 residues. The CDR3 coding sequence is TGTGCCAGCAGTAGGGACCCAACATATAGCAATCAGCCCCAGCATTTT. It translates to CASSRDPTYSNQPQHF.

The rearrangement uses TRBV28 and TRBJ2-6, with D perhaps TRBD1 (6 bases). The germline V and J ends were trimmed by 4 bases and 0 bases, with 10 bases remaining between them. Germline CDR1 is MDHEN and CDR2 is SYDVKM. The CDR3 covers 16 residues. Written as DNA, the CDR3 is TGTGCCAGCAGTTCACCGACAGGCTCTGGGGCCAACGTCCTGACTTTC. This encodes CASSSPTGSGANVLTF.

V and J are TRBV15 and TRBJ2-2; D possibly corresponds to TRBD2 (7 bases). The V end was cut by 1 base, the J end by 6 bases, with 9 bases between. Germline lookup yields CDR1 LNHNV and CDR2 YYDKDF (reference sequence). CDR3 size: 14 residues. CDR3 DNA sequence: TGTGCCACCAGCAGAGCCGGGGGGCCCGGGGAGCTGTTTTTT. Its protein product is CATSRAGGPGELFF.

This clone occurred a few times. The chain couples TRBV5-1 to TRBJ2-6, with 7 bases matching TRBD1. The length of the CDR3 is 15 residues. The germline CDR1 and CDR2 sequences are SGHRS and YFSETQ. V shed 1 base and J 11 bases; nucleotides not matched to a gene: 9. In DNA form, the CDR3 reads TGCGCCAGCAGCTTGCAGGGGGTCGGAAGGGACGTCCTGACTTTC. It codes for CASSLQGVGRDVLTF. Complete variable domain (other parts from reference TRBV5-1 and TRBJ2-6): KAGVTQTPRYLIKTRGQQVTLSCSPISGHRSVSWYQQTPGQGLQFLFEYFSETQRNKGNFPGRFSGRQFSNSRSEMNVSTLELGDSALYLCASSLQGVGRDVLTFGAGSRLTVL.

The genes are TRBV6-6 and TRBJ2-7; tentatively, D is TRBD1 or TRBD2 (7 bases each). Germline V gives CDR1 MNHNY, CDR2 SVGAGI (reference sequence). The V end was cut by 2 bases, the J end by 6 bases, with 17 bases between. The CDR3 has 15 residues. CDR3: CASSYPETGRGEQYF. The CDR3 bases are TGTGCCAGCAGTTACCCTGAGACAGGGAGGGGCGAGCAGTACTTC.

The V and J genes are TRBV9 and TRBJ1-4, with D hard to call. Germline V gene sequence: CDR1 SGDLS, CDR2 YYNGEE. This CDR3 has 14 amino acids. The V end lost 0 bases, the J end lost 6 bases, and 9 bases lay between the germline ends. CDR3 amino acids: CASSVAVGDEKLFF. For the CDR3, the DNA is TGTGCCAGCAGCGTAGCCGTTGGAGATGAAAAACTGTTTTTT.

The chain couples TRBV28 to TRBJ1-3; D is unclear. This CDR3 is built from 14 residues. The ends were cut back, 8 bases at V and 1 base at J, with 12 bases in the middle. The V gene's germline CDR1 is MDHEN and CDR2 SYDVKM. CDR3 amino acids: CASRAGPSGNTIYF. DNA of the CDR3: TGTGCCAGCCGGGCCGGGCCGTCTGGAAACACCATATATTTT.

The V gene is TRBV29-1, the J gene TRBJ1-1, with a tentative D call TRBD1 (5 bases). CDR3 length: 14 residues. Trimming cost V 6 bases and J 4 bases, with 18 bases left between them. In germline, CDR1 is SQVTM, CDR2 ANQGSEA. The CDR3 DNA reads TGCAGCGTCTTGCGGGGGAGTGAGATCACTGAAGCTTTCTTT. Translating it yields CSVLRGSEITEAFF.

The chain employs TRBV6-1 and TRBJ1-1, with D perhaps TRBD1 (6 bases). There are 13 residues in the CDR3. The germline V and J ends were trimmed by 2 bases and 4 bases, with 8 bases remaining between them. CDR1 is MNHNS and CDR2 is SASEGT in the germline V gene. Here the CDR3 reads CASSETGSTEAFF. In DNA, the CDR3 is TGTGCCAGCAGTGAAACAGGGAGCACTGAAGCTTTCTTT.